This is a list of T cell receptor beta chains from one sample in a study of blood T cell repertoires in COVID-19. Assay used: immunoSEQ multiplex PCR; TCRdb lists only in-frame clones, some missing. The sample lists roughly 100,000 clones; approximately 92% were seen once. Sequenced sample: peripheral blood. The source of these receptors is a woman aged 50 to 60 with COVID-19, enrolled during active disease. The CDR3 runs from the conserved cysteine through the conserved F or W. D genes are given only for firm matches. Only part of the rows carry a size: once, few, many, or a class if the clone is expanded.

v_gene	abundance	d_gene	j_gene	CDR3aa	CDR3nt
TRBV19	NA	NA	TRBJ1-5	CASSPGHGNQPQHF	TGTGCCAGTAGTCCGGGACACGGAAATCAGCCCCAGCATTTT
TRBV5-1	NA	TRBD2	TRBJ2-5	CASSSTSGRPQETQYF	TGCGCCAGCAGCTCGACTAGCGGGCGCCCACAAGAGACCCAGTACTTC
TRBV3-1/TRBV3-2	few	NA	TRBJ1-5	CASSRGKNQPQHF	TGTGCCAGCAGCCGCGGGAAGAACCAGCCCCAGCATTTT
TRBV20-1	few	TRBD2	TRBJ2-5	CSASASGGAATQYF	TGCAGTGCTAGTGCTAGCGGGGGGGCGGCGACCCAGTACTTC
TRBV6-1	NA	TRBD2	TRBJ2-3	CASSEDFSGGQGDTQYF	TGTGCCAGCAGTGAAGATTTTAGCGGGGGTCAGGGTGATACGCAGTATTTT
TRBV12-5	NA	NA	TRBJ1-2	CASGLVLRGYTF	TGTGCTAGTGGTTTGGTACTGCGTGGCTACACCTTC
TRBV15	NA	TRBD1	TRBJ2-1	CATSRATGGRIGNEQFF	TGTGCCACCAGCAGAGCCACAGGGGGAAGGATAGGAAATGAGCAGTTCTTC
TRBV23-1	NA	NA	TRBJ1-1	CASSRGGTEAFF	TGCGCCAGCAGTCGGGGGGGCACTGAAGCTTTCTTT
TRBV5-1	NA	TRBD1	TRBJ2-1	CASSSPYDRGGREGNEQFF	TGCGCCAGCAGCTCCCCTTACGACAGGGGCGGTCGAGAGGGCAATGAGCAGTTCTTC
TRBV9	NA	NA	TRBJ2-2	CASAAGGGGELFF	TGTGCCAGCGCCGCAGGGGGAGGCGGGGAGCTGTTTTTT
TRBV10-1	NA	TRBD1	TRBJ2-1	CASSRRQGALDEQFF	TGCGCCAGCAGTAGAAGACAGGGGGCTTTGGATGAGCAGTTCTTC
TRBV5-8	NA	NA	TRBJ1-6	CASSLDWNSPLHF	TGTGCCAGCAGCTTGGACTGGAATTCACCCCTCCACTTT
TRBV19	NA	NA	TRBJ2-3	CASSLNTDTQYF	TGTGCCAGTAGTCTAAACACAGATACGCAGTATTTT
TRBV30	once	NA	TRBJ1-1	CACGRENTEAFF	TGTGCCTGCGGACGGGAGAACACTGAAGCTTTCTTT
TRBV25-1	NA	NA	TRBJ1-1	CASSGPVAFF	TGTGCCAGCAGTGGCCCAGTAGCTTTCTTT
TRBV6-1	NA	NA	TRBJ1-1	CASSDNQGNTEAFF	TGTGCCAGCAGTGACAACCAGGGGAACACTGAAGCTTTCTTT
TRBV6-2/TRBV6-3	NA	NA	TRBJ2-1	CASSNERNEQFF	TGTGCCAGCAGCAATGAGCGGAATGAGCAGTTCTTC
TRBV19	NA	TRBD2	TRBJ2-7	CASSTRTSGSNEQYF	TGTGCCAGTAGTACCAGGACTAGCGGAAGTAACGAGCAGTACTTC
TRBV7-8	NA	NA	TRBJ1-1	CASSLTGGGTEAFF	TGTGCCAGCAGCTTAACGGGGGGTGGCACTGAAGCTTTCTTT
TRBV30	NA	NA	TRBJ1-2	CAWSVGGSGYTF	TGTGCCTGGAGTGTAGGAGGCAGCGGCTACACCTTC
TRBV19	NA	NA	TRBJ1-2	CASSISGGYGYTF	TGTGCCAGTAGTATTTCGGGAGGTTATGGCTACACCTTC
TRBV11-3	NA	TRBD2	TRBJ2-1	CASSLDGGGDPGSPLSNEQFF	TGTGCCAGCAGCTTAGATGGTGGGGGGGACCCCGGAAGTCCTCTCTCCAATGAGCAGTTCTTC
TRBV12-5	NA	NA	TRBJ1-6	CASGLVLMGRGSPLHF	TGTGCTAGTGGTTTGGTATTGATGGGGAGGGGTTCACCCCTCCACTTT
TRBV11-2	NA	NA	TRBJ2-2	CASSPRTGVGAGELFF	TGTGCCAGCAGCCCTCGGACCGGGGTCGGGGCCGGGGAGCTGTTTTTT
TRBV29-1	few	NA	TRBJ1-5	CSERQENQPQHF	TGCAGCGAAAGACAGGAAAATCAGCCCCAGCATTTT
TRBV19	NA	TRBD2	TRBJ2-1	CASSQRLVGLAGASSYNEQFF	TGTGCCAGTAGTCAACGGTTGGTGGGACTAGCGGGGGCGAGCTCCTACAATGAGCAGTTCTTC
TRBV30	once	NA	TRBJ1-6	CAWIPNRQSNNSPLHF	TGTGCCTGGATCCCGAACCGACAGTCGAATAATTCACCCCTCCACTTT
TRBV7-2	NA	TRBD1	TRBJ2-1	CASSQQGQGPYNEQFF	TGTGCCAGCAGCCAGCAAGGACAGGGACCCTACAATGAGCAGTTCTTC
TRBV30	NA	NA	TRBJ2-2	CAWSQVALTGELFF	TGTGCCTGGAGTCAGGTGGCGCTCACCGGGGAGCTGTTTTTT
TRBV30	NA	NA	TRBJ2-1	CAWSMGGLYNEQFF	TGTGCCTGGAGTATGGGGGGACTTTACAATGAGCAGTTCTTC
TRBV5-1	NA	NA	TRBJ1-1	CASSLGGRVEAFF	TGCGCCAGCAGCCTGGGAGGCCGAGTTGAAGCTTTCTTT
TRBV10-1	NA	TRBD1	TRBJ1-2	CASSESGQGNYGYTF	TGCGCCAGCAGTGAGTCTGGACAGGGCAACTATGGCTACACCTTC
TRBV19	NA	NA	TRBJ1-4	CASSIAGYEKLFF	TGTGCCAGTAGTATCGCAGGGTATGAAAAACTGTTTTTT
TRBV6-1	NA	TRBD1	TRBJ1-1	CASSGDRGHWDTEAFF	TGTGCCAGCAGTGGGGACAGGGGGCATTGGGACACTGAAGCTTTCTTT
TRBV15	once	TRBD1	TRBJ2-7	CATSRDTGVEQYF	TGTGCCACCAGCAGAGATACAGGGGTCGAGCAGTACTTC
TRBV7-2	few	NA	TRBJ1-1	CASSHLTVRNTEAFF	TGTGCCAGCAGCCACTTGACAGTTCGGAACACTGAAGCTTTCTTT
TRBV27	NA	TRBD1	TRBJ1-1	CASSRQGLYTEAFF	TGTGCCAGCAGTCGACAGGGGCTTTACACTGAAGCTTTCTTT
TRBV29-1	NA	TRBD1	TRBJ2-1	CSADRGPRGEQFF	TGCAGCGCTGACAGGGGGCCCCGGGGTGAGCAGTTCTTC
TRBV3-1/TRBV3-2	NA	TRBD2	TRBJ2-3	CASSLGLAGGRYTDTQYF	TGTGCCAGCAGCCTGGGACTAGCGGGGGGTCGCTACACAGATACGCAGTATTTT
TRBV18	NA	NA	TRBJ1-2	CASSPGTYGYTF	TGTGCCAGCTCACCAGGGACATACGGCTACACCTTC
TRBV28	NA	TRBD1	TRBJ2-7	CASSLEGQGVSYEQYF	TGTGCCAGCAGTTTGGAGGGACAGGGGGTTTCCTACGAGCAGTACTTC